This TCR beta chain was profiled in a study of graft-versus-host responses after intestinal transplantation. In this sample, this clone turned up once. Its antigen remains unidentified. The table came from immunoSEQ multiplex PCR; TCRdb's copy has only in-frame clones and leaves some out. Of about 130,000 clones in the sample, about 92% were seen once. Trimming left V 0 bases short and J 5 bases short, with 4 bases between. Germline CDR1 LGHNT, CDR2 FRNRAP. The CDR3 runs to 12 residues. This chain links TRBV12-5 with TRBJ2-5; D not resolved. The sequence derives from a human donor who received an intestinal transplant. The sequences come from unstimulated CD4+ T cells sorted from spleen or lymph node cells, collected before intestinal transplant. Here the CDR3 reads CASGLVAETQYF. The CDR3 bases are TGTGCTAGTGGTTTGGTGGCCGAGACCCAGTACTTC.